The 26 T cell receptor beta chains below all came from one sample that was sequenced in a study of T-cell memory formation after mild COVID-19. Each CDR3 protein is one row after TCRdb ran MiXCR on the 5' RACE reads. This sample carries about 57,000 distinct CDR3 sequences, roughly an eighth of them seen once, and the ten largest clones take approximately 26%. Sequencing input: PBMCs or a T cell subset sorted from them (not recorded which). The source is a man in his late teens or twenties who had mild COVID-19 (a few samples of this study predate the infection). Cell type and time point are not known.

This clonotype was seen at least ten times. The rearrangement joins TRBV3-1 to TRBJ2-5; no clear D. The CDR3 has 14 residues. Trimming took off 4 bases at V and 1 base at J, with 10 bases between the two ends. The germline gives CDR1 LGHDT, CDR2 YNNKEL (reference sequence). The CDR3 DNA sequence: TGTGCCAGCAGCCCCAGCGAAGGCCAAGAGACCCAGTACTTC. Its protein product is CASSPSEGQETQYF.

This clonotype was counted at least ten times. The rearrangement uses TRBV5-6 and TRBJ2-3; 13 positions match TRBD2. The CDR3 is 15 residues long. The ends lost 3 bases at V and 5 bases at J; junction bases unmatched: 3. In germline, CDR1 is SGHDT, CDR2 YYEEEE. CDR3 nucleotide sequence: TGTGCCAGCAGCTCCCGGACTAGCGGGGGAGATACGCAGTATTTT. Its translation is CASSSRTSGGDTQYF. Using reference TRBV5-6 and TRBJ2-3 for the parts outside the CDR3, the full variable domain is DAGVTQSPTHLIKTRGQQVTLRCSPKSGHDTVSWYQQALGQGPQFIFQYYEEEERQRGNFPDRFSGHQFPNYSSELNVNALLLGDSALYLCASSSRTSGGDTQYFGPGTRLTVL.

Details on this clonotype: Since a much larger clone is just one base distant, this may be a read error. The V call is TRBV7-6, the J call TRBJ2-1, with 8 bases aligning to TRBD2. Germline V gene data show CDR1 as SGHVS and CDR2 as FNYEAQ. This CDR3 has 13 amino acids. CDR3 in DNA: TGTGACAGCAGCTTAGTTTCGGGGGGGCGGCAGTTCTTC. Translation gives CDSSLVSGGRQFF.

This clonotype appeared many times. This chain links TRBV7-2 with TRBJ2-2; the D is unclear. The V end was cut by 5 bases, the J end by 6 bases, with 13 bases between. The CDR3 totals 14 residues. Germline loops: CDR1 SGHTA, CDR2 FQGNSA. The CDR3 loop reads CASSLSQQPGELFF. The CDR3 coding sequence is TGTGCCAGCAGCCTTTCGCAACAGCCCGGGGAGCTGTTTTTT.

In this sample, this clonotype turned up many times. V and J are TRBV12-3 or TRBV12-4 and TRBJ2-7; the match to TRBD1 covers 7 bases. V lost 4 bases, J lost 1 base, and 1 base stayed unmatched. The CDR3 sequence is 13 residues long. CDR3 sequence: CASSWGQSYEQYF. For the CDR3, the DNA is TGTGCCAGCAGTTGGGGACAGTCCTACGAGCAGTACTTC.

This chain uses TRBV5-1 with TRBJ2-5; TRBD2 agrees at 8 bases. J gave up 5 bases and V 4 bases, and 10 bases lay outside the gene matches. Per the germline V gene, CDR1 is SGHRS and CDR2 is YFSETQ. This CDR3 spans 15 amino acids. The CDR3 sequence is CASSVAGTRDETQYF. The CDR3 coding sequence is TGCGCCAGCAGCGTAGCGGGGACTAGAGACGAGACCCAGTACTTC.

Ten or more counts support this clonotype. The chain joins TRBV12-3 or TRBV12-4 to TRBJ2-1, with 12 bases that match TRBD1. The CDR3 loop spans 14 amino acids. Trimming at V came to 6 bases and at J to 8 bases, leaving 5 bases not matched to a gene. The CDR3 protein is CASSRDRGLDEQFF. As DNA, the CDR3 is TGTGCCAGCAGCCGGGACAGGGGGCTAGATGAGCAGTTCTTC.

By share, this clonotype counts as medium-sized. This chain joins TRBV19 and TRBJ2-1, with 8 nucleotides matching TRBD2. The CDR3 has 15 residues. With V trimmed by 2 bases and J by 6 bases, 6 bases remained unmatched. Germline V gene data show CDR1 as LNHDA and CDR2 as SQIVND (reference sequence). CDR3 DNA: TGTGCCAGTAGTATACTGACTAGCGAAGTCAATGAGCAGTTCTTC. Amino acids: CASSILTSEVNEQFF.

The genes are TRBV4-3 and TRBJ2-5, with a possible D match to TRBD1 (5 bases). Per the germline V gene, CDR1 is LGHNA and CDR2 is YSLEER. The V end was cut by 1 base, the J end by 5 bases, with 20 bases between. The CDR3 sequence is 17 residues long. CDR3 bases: TGCGCCAGCAGCCAAGGGTATGGTTTCGGACAAGGCGAGACCCAGTACTTC. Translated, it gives CASSQGYGFGQGETQYF.

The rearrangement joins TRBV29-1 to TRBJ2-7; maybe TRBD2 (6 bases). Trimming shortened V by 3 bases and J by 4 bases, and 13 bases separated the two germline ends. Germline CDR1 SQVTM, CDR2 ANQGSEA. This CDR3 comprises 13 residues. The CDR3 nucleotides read TGCAGCGTTGAGACCGGGGAGGTTTACGAGCAGTACTTC. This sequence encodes CSVETGEVYEQYF.

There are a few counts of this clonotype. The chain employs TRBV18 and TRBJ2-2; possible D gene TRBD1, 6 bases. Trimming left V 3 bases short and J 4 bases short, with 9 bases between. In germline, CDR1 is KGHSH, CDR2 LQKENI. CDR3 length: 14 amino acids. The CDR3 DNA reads TGTGCCAGCTCACCCGTGGGGGCCACCGGGGAGCTGTTTTTT. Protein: CASSPVGATGELFF.

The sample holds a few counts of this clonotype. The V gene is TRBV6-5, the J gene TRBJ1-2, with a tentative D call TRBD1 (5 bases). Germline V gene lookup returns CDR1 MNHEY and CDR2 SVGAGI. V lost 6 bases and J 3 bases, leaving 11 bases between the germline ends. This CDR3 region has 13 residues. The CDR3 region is CASSFGHDYGYTF. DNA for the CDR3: TGTGCCAGCAGCTTTGGACACGACTATGGCTACACCTTC.

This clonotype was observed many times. CDR3 sequence: CSVGSGGEAFF. The CDR3 DNA reads TGCAGCGTTGGCAGTGGTGGTGAAGCTTTCTTT. The chain couples TRBV29-1 to TRBJ1-1; D not certain. Germline V gene data show CDR1 as SQVTM and CDR2 as ANQGSEA. Trimming took 4 bases from V and 7 from J, leaving 10 bases between them. The CDR3 runs to 11 residues.

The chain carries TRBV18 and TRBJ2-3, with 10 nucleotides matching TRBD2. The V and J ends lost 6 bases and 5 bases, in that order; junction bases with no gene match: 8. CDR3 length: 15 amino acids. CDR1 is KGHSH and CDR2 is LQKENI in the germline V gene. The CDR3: CASSQSGGAVDTQYF. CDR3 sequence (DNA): TGTGCCAGCTCGCAAAGCGGGGGGGCCGTAGATACGCAGTATTTT. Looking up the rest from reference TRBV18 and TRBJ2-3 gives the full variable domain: NAGVMQNPRHLVRRRGQEARLRCSPMKGHSHVYWYRQLPEEGLKFMVYLQKENIIDESGMPKERFSAEFPKEGPSILRIQQVVRGDSAAYFCASSQSGGAVDTQYFGPGTRLTVL.

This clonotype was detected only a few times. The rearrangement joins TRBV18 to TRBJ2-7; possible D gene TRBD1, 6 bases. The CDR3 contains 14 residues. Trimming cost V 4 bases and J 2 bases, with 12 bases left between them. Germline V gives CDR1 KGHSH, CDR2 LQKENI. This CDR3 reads CASSLTQGPYEQYF. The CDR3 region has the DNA TGTGCCAGCTCACTGACCCAGGGGCCCTACGAGCAGTACTTC.

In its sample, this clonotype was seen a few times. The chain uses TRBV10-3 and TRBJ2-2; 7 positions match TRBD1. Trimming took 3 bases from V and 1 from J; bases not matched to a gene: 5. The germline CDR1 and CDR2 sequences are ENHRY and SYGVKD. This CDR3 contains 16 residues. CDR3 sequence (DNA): TGTGCCATCAGTGATCATCGGGACAGGAACACCGGGGAGCTGTTTTTT. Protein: CAISDHRDRNTGELFF.

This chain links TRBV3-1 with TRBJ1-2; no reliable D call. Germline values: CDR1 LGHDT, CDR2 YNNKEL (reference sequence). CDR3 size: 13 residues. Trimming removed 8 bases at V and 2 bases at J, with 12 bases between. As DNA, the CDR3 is TGTGCCAGCGGACGGTACGGCAACTATGGCTACACCTTC. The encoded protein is CASGRYGNYGYTF.

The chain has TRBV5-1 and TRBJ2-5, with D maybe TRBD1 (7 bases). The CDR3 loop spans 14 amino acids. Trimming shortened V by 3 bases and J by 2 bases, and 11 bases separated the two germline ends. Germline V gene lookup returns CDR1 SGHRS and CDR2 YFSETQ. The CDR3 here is CASSSGDSQETQYF. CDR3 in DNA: TGCGCCAGCAGCTCGGGGGACAGTCAAGAGACCCAGTACTTC.

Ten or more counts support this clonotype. In DNA, the CDR3 is TGTGCCAGCAGGGACACAGGGACTGAGCAGTTCTTC. Translated: CASRDTGTEQFF. The chain joins TRBV2 to TRBJ2-1; D might be TRBD1 (6 bases). V gave up 6 bases and J gave up 9 bases, with 12 bases separating them. Per the germline V gene, CDR1 is SNHLY and CDR2 is FYNNEI. The CDR3 sequence is 12 residues long.

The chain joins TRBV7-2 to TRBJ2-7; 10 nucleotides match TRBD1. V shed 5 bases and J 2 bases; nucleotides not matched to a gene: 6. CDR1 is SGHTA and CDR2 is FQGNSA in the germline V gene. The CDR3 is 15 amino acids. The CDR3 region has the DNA TGTGCCAGCAGCGCGAGAGGGACAGGGGCCTACGAGCAGTACGTC. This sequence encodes CASSARGTGAYEQYV.

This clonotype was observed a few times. The CDR3 nucleotides are TGTGCCAGCAGACCAGGGGTCGGGGCTTTGTACGAGCAGTACTTC. It encodes CASRPGVGALYEQYF. The V gene is TRBV5-8, the J gene TRBJ2-7; TRBD1 is a possible D gene (6 bases). This CDR3 has 15 amino acids. Trimming shortened V by 5 bases and J by 4 bases, and 19 bases separated the two germline ends. Germline assignment: CDR1 SGHTS and CDR2 YDEGEE.

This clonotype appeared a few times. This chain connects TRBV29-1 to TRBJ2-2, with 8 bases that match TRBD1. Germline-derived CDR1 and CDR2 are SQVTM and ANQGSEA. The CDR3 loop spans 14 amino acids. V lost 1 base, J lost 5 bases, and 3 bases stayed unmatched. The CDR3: CSVEAGGRTGELFF. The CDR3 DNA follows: TGCAGCGTTGAAGCAGGGGGCCGGACCGGGGAGCTGTTTTTT.

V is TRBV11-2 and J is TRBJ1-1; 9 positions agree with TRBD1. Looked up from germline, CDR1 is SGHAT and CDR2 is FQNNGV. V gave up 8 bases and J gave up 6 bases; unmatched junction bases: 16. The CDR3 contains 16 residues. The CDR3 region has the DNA TGTGCCAGCGGACCCGGGACAGGGCTTCGGGTCGCTGAAGCTTTCTTT. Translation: CASGPGTGLRVAEAFF. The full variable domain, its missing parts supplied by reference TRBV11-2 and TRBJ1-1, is EAGVAQSPRYKIIEKRQSVAFWCNPISGHATLYWYQQILGQGPKLLIQFQNNGVVDDSQLPKDRFSAERLKGVDSTLKIQPAKLEDSAVYLCASGPGTGLRVAEAFFGQGTRLTVV.

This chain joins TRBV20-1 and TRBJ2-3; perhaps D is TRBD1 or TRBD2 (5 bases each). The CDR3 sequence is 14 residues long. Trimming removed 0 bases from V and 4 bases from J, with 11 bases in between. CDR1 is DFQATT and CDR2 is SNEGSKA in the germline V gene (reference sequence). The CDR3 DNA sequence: TGCAGTGCTAGAGACCCTCGGGGCGCAGATACGCAGTATTTT. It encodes CSARDPRGADTQYF.

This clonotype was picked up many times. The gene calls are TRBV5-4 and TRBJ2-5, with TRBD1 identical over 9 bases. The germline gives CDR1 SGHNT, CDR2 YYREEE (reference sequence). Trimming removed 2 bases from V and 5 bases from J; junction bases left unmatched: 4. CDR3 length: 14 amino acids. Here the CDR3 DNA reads TGTGCCAGCAGCTTACAGGGGGCGCTGGAGACCCAGTACTTC. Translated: CASSLQGALETQYF.

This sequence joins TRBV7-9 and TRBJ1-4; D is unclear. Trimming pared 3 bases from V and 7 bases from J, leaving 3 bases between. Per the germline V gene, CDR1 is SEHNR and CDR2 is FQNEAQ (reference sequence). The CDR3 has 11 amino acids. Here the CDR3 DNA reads TGTGCCAGCAGCTTGTTTGAAAAACTGTTTTTT. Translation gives CASSLFEKLFF.